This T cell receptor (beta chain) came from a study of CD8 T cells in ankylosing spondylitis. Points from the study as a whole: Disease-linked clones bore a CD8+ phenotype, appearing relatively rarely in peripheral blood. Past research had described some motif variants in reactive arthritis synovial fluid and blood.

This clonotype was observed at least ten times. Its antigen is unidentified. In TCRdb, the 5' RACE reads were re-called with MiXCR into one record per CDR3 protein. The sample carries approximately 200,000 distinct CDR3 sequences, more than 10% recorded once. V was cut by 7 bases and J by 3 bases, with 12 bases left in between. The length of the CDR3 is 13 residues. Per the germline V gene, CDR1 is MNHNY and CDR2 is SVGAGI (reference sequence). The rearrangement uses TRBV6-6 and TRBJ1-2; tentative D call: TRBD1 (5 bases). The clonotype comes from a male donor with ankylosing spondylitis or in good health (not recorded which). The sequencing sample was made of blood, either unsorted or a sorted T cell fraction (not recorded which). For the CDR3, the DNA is TGTGCCAGCAAGGGGCAGGGCGACTATGGCTACACCTTC. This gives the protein CASKGQGDYGYTF.